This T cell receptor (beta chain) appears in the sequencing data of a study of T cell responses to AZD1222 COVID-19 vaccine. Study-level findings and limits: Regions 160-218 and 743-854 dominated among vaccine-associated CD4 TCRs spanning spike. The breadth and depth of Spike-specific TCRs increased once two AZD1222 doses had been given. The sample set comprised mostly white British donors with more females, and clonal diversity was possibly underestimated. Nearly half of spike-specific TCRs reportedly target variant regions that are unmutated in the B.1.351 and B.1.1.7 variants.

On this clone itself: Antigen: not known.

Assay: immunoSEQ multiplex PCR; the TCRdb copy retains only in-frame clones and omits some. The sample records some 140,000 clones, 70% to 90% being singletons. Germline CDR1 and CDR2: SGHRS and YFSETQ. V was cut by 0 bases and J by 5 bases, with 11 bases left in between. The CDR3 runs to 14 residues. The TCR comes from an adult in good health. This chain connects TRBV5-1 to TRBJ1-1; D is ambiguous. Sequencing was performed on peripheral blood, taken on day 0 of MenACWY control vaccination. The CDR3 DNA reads TGCGCCAGCAGCTTGGCCGAAGTAGGGACTGAAGCTTTCTTT. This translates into CASSLAEVGTEAFF.